This TCR beta chain was captured in a study of T cells in Graves' hyperthyroidism and ophthalmopathy. Overall study findings and caveats: Among thyroid clonotypes expanded above 0.001, most also appeared in blood.

RNA transcripts gave rise to amplified TCR beta CDR3 regions. The study used the HTBI primer set for a first-round RT-PCR of the TCR CDR3. TCRdb ran MiXCR on the multiplex PCR reads and lists one entry per CDR3 protein. The profile covers 550,000 to 600,000 distinct CDR3 sequences, with over 12% appearing a single time and 7% to 9% taken by the ten largest. At least ten counts were recorded for this clonotype. The target antigen is unknown. Trimming at V came to 5 bases and at J to 2 bases, leaving 20 bases not matched to a gene. The CDR3 sequence is 21 residues long. In germline, CDR1 is SEHNR, CDR2 FQNEAQ (reference sequence). Among ophthalmopathy patients, the Clinical Activity Score reached at least 3, the NOSPECS grade reached at least 4, and duration remained under 3 months. Uncontrolled infection, other autoimmune disease, pregnancy and lactation each barred patients from inclusion.

The chain recombines TRBV7-9 with TRBJ2-1; 11 bases fit TRBD2. The sequenced sample consisted of blood. This TCR was recovered from a woman younger than 30 with Graves' ophthalmopathy. The CDR3, as DNA: TGTGCCAGCAGCCGCCCCGGGACTAGCGGCTATAAGGGTGGGACCTACAATGAGCAGTTCTTC. Amino acids: CASSRPGTSGYKGGTYNEQFF.